This TCR beta chain originates from a study of blood T cells in healthy people across ages. This CDR3 has 16 residues. Germline values: CDR1 KGHSH, CDR2 LQKENI. Trimming pared 3 bases from V and 5 bases from J, leaving 19 bases between. The use of a sample-barcoded 5' primer and a J-beta primer mix characterized a second PCR of roughly 7 to 11 cycles. MiXCR, applied by TCRdb to the 5' RACE reads, yields one record per CDR3 protein. Altogether roughly 1.6 million distinct CDR3 sequences are present, roughly a third being singletons, with the ten largest covering 11%. The authors drew 8.5 to 10 milliliters of peripheral blood from each donor.

The V call is TRBV18, the J call TRBJ1-2; D gene unclear. The clonotype was recovered from a woman in her twenties or thirties in good health. Sequenced sample: blood. This CDR3 is CASSPASNLPRYGYTF. The CDR3 DNA is TGTGCCAGCTCACCGGCCTCCAATTTGCCTCGGTATGGCTACACCTTC.